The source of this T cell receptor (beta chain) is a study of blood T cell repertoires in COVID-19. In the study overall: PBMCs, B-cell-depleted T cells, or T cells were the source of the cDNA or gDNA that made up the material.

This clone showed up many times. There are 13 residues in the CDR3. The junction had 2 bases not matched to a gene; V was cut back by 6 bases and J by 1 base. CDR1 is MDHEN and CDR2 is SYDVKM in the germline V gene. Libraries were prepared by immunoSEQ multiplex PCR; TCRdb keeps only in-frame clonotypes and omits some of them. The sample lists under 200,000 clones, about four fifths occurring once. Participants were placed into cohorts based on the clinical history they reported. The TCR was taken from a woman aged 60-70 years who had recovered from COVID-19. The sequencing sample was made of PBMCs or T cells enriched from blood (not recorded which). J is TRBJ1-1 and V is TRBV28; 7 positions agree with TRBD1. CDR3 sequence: CASRGTENTEAFF. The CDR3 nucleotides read TGTGCCAGCAGAGGGACAGAGAACACTGAAGCTTTCTTT.